This TCR beta chain was captured in a study of T cell repertoires in cytomegalovirus infection. Study information: HLA-C-restricted CMV epitopes, recently identified, and well-studied HLA-B-restricted ones were used by the study. In public TCR beta signatures, there were indications of both CMV infection and matching HLA type.

This CDR3 is built from 14 residues. V was cut by 5 bases and J by 2 bases, with 11 bases left in between. This clonotype turned up a few times. Its antigen remains unknown. TCRdb used MiXCR to reprocess the reads, holding one entry per CDR3 protein. The repertoire holds some 50,000 distinct CDR3 sequences, with under 25% as singletons. Findings and limits, study-wide: HLA-C-restricted CMV clonotypes gave the most frequent clonotype in two of eight donors.

The chain combines TRBV12-3 or TRBV12-4 with TRBJ2-3, with D perhaps TRBD1 or TRBD2 (6 bases each). The input for sequencing was CD8+ T cells from cultured PBMCs, taken from culture after CMV antigen stimulation. This clonotype was sampled from a human donor in good health (CMV status not recorded). Some clones in this sample may be carry-over from other donors' samples. CDR3 protein: CASSLRGDTDTQYF. CDR3 nucleotides: TGTGCCAGCAGTCTGAGGGGGGACACAGATACGCAGTATTTT.